This TCR beta chain was retrieved from a study of PD-1 blockade in classical Hodgkin lymphoma. V lost 5 bases and J lost 8; bases outside the gene matches: 11. The CDR3 runs to 15 residues. The germline V gene encodes CDR1 MNHEY and CDR2 SMNVEV (reference sequence). As to time point: cycle 4 day 1 (C4D1), after 6 weeks of nivolumab. All patients experienced relapse after autologous stem cell transplantation, and brentuximab vedotin exposure was variable. The table came from immunoSEQ multiplex PCR; TCRdb's copy has only in-frame clones and leaves some out. The top ten clones hold approximately 8.4% of a sample with tens of thousands of clones, 87% of them seen once. A word on this clone: Its antigen is as yet unknown.

Broader study findings: Underlying causes for the observed repertoire differences were not defined, possibly disease activity or prior therapy. TCR diversity at baseline was reported to be reduced in newly diagnosed patients relative to healthy donors. The study found complete responders had baseline diversity similar to newly diagnosed patients.

The J gene is TRBJ1-2, the V gene TRBV27; the match to TRBD1 covers 10 bases. Sequenced material: peripheral blood mononuclear cells (PBMCs), taken before the fourth cycle of nivolumab. This clonotype was sampled from a human donor with classical Hodgkin lymphoma. The CDR3: CASSRPGQGKEGYTF. In nucleotides, the CDR3 is TGTGCCAGCAGTAGACCGGGACAGGGGAAAGAGGGCTACACCTTC.